The sequence of this T cell receptor beta chain was determined in a study of T cells in Graves' hyperthyroidism and ophthalmopathy (dated by TCRdb to about 2019). Background on the whole study: Peripheral blood was collected at initial diagnosis, before any treatment. TCR V-J signatures able to tell the groups apart were searched for in a discovery cohort of 90 to 100 patients, of whom 40 to 45 had Graves' ophthalmopathy and roughly 58 had stable Graves' hyperthyroidism. An independent validation cohort of under 20 hyperthyroidism patients and 17 patients who later progressed to ophthalmopathy tested prospective prediction of ophthalmopathy. The roughly 100 discovery patients were divided at random into training and test sets in a 7:3 ratio. Thyroid tissue and blood T-cell repertoires from roughly 6 Graves' hyperthyroidism patients were also compared in the study. Following sampling, methimazole starting at 30 mg daily was given to hyperthyroidism patients, and high-dose intravenous methylprednisolone was given to ophthalmopathy patients. TCR Vbeta CDR3 sequencing of 120 to 150 peripheral blood samples (over 40 ophthalmopathy, around 80 hyperthyroidism and 17 progressor patients) is reported in the paper. General study outcomes and caveats: No statistical method was used to set the sample size in advance, and investigators knew the group allocation. In cross-validation, a model built on a 13 V-J signature told ophthalmopathy apart from stable hyperthyroidism with over 85% sensitivity and roughly 81% specificity, and in testing the same model reached 80%/75%. During validation, the model predicted progression to ophthalmopathy a median of approximately 7 months ahead of onset, with almost 71% sensitivity and 72.22% specificity. Blood samples also contained most of the expanded thyroid clonotypes (frequency above 0.001), which suggests that blood repertoires may reflect thyroid immune responses.

Amplification of TCR beta CDR3 regions was carried out from RNA transcripts. For the first round of RT-PCR on the TCR CDR3, the HTBI primer set was used together with the Qiagen OneStep RT-PCR kit. The libraries were constructed in a second round of multiplex PCR and then size-selected and purified. The libraries were sequenced on an Illumina HiSeq2000 using paired-end 100 bp reads. In the original analysis: Raw data were processed with SOAPnuke, discarding reads with adapters, uncalled bases, mean Phred below 15, or no exact constant-primer or identifier match. High-quality paired reads were merged with COPE v1.2.5, and unique nucleotide sequences were defined as clonotypes. MiTCR v1.1 was used to align clonotypes to the IMGT TRBV, TRBD and TRBJ reference segments. The analysis was restricted to V-J combinations with a frequency above 0.0001, which together covered around 99% of the repertoires. The TCS score was defined as the ratio of F50 (clonal expansion) to E x V (chaos), calculated using BLOSUM62-based TCRdist between CDR3 peptides within each V-J. Welch's t-statistics and random forest reduced some 510 V-J features to 10 to 15, which were used in a naive Bayes classifier (R e1071). The public reads were quality trimmed at Q25 with fastp and then assembled into clones with MiXCR by TCRdb, keeping productive beta chains. Every CDR3 protein is listed once, alongside the most common genes and DNA of its rows. For this entry, the V and J calls and clone size follow TCRdb and not the study's own pipeline. Recorded for this sample are 300,000 or so distinct CDR3 sequences; roughly 20% of them occurred a single time. Less than 65% of the sample comes from the top ten.

Taken from the germline V gene (reference sequence), the CDR1 and CDR2 loops are LGHDT and YNNKEL. The trim is 2 bases for V and 5 bases for J, with a gap of 10 bases between the germline ends. The CDR3 covers 15 residues, taking in both the cysteine and the phenylalanine. CDR3 DNA only is kept here, 45 bases in frame from base 1. Graves' hyperthyroidism was defined as stable when no progression to ophthalmopathy occurred over 18 months of follow-up. The hyperthyroidism patients were between 18 and 65 years old and newly diagnosed, with a disease duration of less than 2 months. The study excluded patients with uncontrolled infections, other autoimmune diseases, pregnancy or lactation. Diagnoses were based on clinical symptoms, serum thyroxine and TRAb, thyroid ultrasound and orbital computed tomography. PBMCs were isolated from roughly 10 ml of fresh peripheral blood by Ficoll-Paque density gradient centrifugation. Trizol reagent was used to extract total RNA, and RNA quality was then checked on an Agilent 2100 Bioanalyzer.

This clonotype appeared many times. Its recognized antigen is unknown. Base qualities are not provided; no much larger clone lies one nucleotide away. The receptor's source is a woman aged 45-65 years with Graves' hyperthyroidism. The chain links TRBV3-1 with TRBJ1-6; D gene: possibly TRBD1, on 5 matching bases. Sequenced: blood. The CDR3 protein sequence reads: CASSQMLGDNSPLHF. DNA sequence: TGTGCCAGCAGCCAAATGTTAGGGGATAATTCACCCCTCCACTTT.